These 2 T cell receptor beta chains were all obtained from the same sample, sequenced in a study of control samples from healthy donors and cancer patients. Profiled with immunoSEQ multiplex PCR; TCRdb holds only in-frame clones, not every one. Altogether over 75,000 clones are present, roughly 80% being singletons, with the ten largest covering around 20%. The sequenced sample was blood. The receptor source for this set is a man aged 30 to 45 in good health.

The V gene is TRBV7-9, the J gene TRBJ1-3; tentatively, D is TRBD1 (6 bases). Germline V gene sequence: CDR1 SEHNR, CDR2 FQNEAQ (reference sequence). The CDR3 extends over 16 amino acids. The germline V and J ends were trimmed by 1 base and 0 bases, with 10 bases remaining between them. CDR3 nucleotides: TGTGCCAGCAGCTTAGTTACAGGGTCCTCTGGAAACACCATATATTTT. The encoded protein is CASSLVTGSSGNTIYF.

This clone was seen only once. This chain connects TRBV6-6 to TRBJ1-4; D is uncertain. The CDR3 is 14 amino acids. V lost 6 bases and J lost 0, with 8 bases in between. CDR1 is MNHNY, CDR2 SVGAGI, per germline (reference sequence). CDR3 nucleotide sequence: TGTGCCAGCAGAAACAGTGCAACTAATGAAAAACTGTTTTTT. As protein: CASRNSATNEKLFF.